This passage covers 7 T cell receptor beta chains from one sample sequenced in a study of somatic mutations in cytotoxic T cells in rheumatoid arthritis. This table comes from immunoSEQ multiplex PCR, and its TCRdb copy is limited to in-frame clones, with some not included. The sample yields about 30,000 clones, 75% to 90% seen once. Sequencing input: CD8+ T cells sorted from blood. These TCRs come from an adult with rheumatoid arthritis.

The genes are TRBV6-6 and TRBJ2-7; D possibly uses TRBD1 or TRBD2 (5 bases each). This CDR3 comprises 14 residues. V lost 2 bases, J lost 3 bases, and 11 bases lay in between. Germline lookup yields CDR1 MNHNY and CDR2 SVGAGI (reference sequence). CDR3 coding DNA: TGTGCCAGCAGTTACCTCACGAGGGGCTACGAGCAGTACTTC. It yields the protein CASSYLTRGYEQYF.

This chain joins TRBV6-1 and TRBJ1-1; tentatively, D is TRBD1 (5 bases). The CDR3 runs 12 residues. Looked up from germline, CDR1 is MNHNS and CDR2 is SASEGT. The V end lost 8 bases, the J end lost 5 bases, and 12 bases lay between the germline ends. The CDR3 reads CASPDGGTEAFF. In DNA form, the CDR3 reads TGTGCCAGCCCTGATGGGGGGACTGAAGCTTTCTTT.

The rearrangement uses TRBV30 and TRBJ2-2; D remains ambiguous. CDR1 GTSNPN and CDR2 SVGIG come from the germline V gene (reference sequence). The V end lost 4 bases, the J end lost 6 bases, and 6 bases lay between the germline ends. There are 11 residues in the CDR3. The CDR3 loop reads CAWMGPGELFF. In nucleotides, the CDR3 is TGTGCCTGGATGGGTCCCGGGGAGCTGTTTTTT.

This chain joins TRBV4-1 and TRBJ2-4; TRBD1 might be the D (5 bases). The CDR3 totals 15 residues. Deletions cut 2 bases from V and 0 bases from J, with 8 bases between. The germline V gene encodes CDR1 MGHRA and CDR2 YSYEKL. The CDR3 here is CASSQQGLAKNIQYF. DNA of the CDR3: TGCGCCAGCAGCCAACAGGGATTAGCCAAAAACATTCAGTACTTC.

The chain links TRBV6-5 to TRBJ2-5; a possible D gene is TRBD2 (5 bases). Gene TRBJ2-7 matches the end of the DNA better, so the J call may be wrong. Germline CDR1 reads MNHEY; CDR2 reads SVGAGI. The CDR3 runs 15 residues. CDR3 loop: CASIGVRETTYEQYF. The CDR3 nucleotides read TGTGCCAGCATCGGAGTCCGGGAAACCACCTACGAGCAGTACTTC.

The rearrangement uses TRBV11-2 and TRBJ2-5, with TRBD2 as a possible D gene (6 bases). CDR1 SGHAT and CDR2 FQNNGV come from the germline V gene. The germline V and J ends were trimmed by 11 bases and 0 bases, with 10 bases remaining between them. The CDR3 runs 12 residues. The CDR3 bases are TGTGCCTCCCGGGGGTACCAAGAGACCCAGTACTTC. It yields the protein CASRGYQETQYF.

The rearrangement uses TRBV7-9 and TRBJ1-5; possible D gene TRBD1, 6 bases. CDR1 SEHNR and CDR2 FQNEAQ come from the germline V gene (reference sequence). V lost 4 bases to trimming and J lost 2 bases, with 15 bases between them. This CDR3 spans 16 amino acids. CDR3 DNA sequence: TGTGCCAGCAGCTCCTCAGGGAAGGGGGGCAATCAGCCCCAGCATTTT. Protein: CASSSSGKGGNQPQHF.